What follows are 9 T cell receptor beta chains derived from one specimen sequenced in a study of blood T cell repertoires in COVID-19. Produced via immunoSEQ multiplex PCR; TCRdb's table is partial and in-frame only. The repertoire has 90,000 to 110,000 clones, 85% to 90% of them found once; the top ten carry 1.1%. Material for sequencing was peripheral blood. These receptors all come from a human donor in a cohort sampled during active COVID-19.

The chain joins TRBV5-4 to TRBJ2-1, with TRBD1 identical over 7 bases. CDR1 and CDR2 from the germline V gene are SGHNT and YYREEE (reference sequence). With V trimmed by 2 bases and J by 1 base, 3 bases remained unmatched. CDR3 length: 15 residues. CDR3 DNA sequence: TGTGCCAGCAGCTTAGACAGGGTTTCCTACAATGAGCAGTTCTTC. Translating it yields CASSLDRVSYNEQFF.

This chain joins TRBV9 and TRBJ2-1; 7 bases match TRBD2. The CDR3 length is 14 residues. V lost 0 bases and J lost 8; bases outside the gene matches: 5. The germline V gene has CDR1 SGDLS and CDR2 YYNGEE. The CDR3 DNA sequence: TGTGCCAGCAGCGTAGGGGGAGGGATCCATGAGCAGTTCTTC. Amino acid sequence: CASSVGGGIHEQFF. The complete variable domain, with remaining parts taken from reference TRBV9 and TRBJ2-1, reads DSGVTQTPKHLITATGQRVTLRCSPRSGDLSVYWYQQSLDQGLQFLIQYYNGEERAKGNILERFSAQQFPDLHSELNLSSLELGDSALYFCASSVGGGIHEQFFGPGTRLTVL.

The V and J genes are TRBV3-1 (or the pseudogene TRBV3-2) and TRBJ1-1, with D uncertain. Germline CDR1 is LGHDT and CDR2 is YNNKEL (reference sequence). Trimming stripped 0 bases from V and 8 bases from J, with 10 bases between. CDR3 size: 13 residues. The CDR3 nucleotides are TGTGCCAGCAGCCAAGATTTGAGTCCAGAAGCTTTCTTT. Its translation: CASSQDLSPEAFF.

The chain recombines TRBV7-9 with TRBJ2-1, with 14 bases lining up with TRBD2. The ends lost 6 bases at V and 10 bases at J; junction bases unmatched: 8. The CDR3 extends over 15 amino acids. CDR1 is SEHNR and CDR2 is FQNEAQ in the germline V gene (reference sequence). The CDR3 loop reads CASSPTSGRVGEQFF. DNA for the CDR3: TGTGCCAGCAGTCCGACTAGCGGGAGGGTGGGAGAGCAGTTCTTC.

The CDR3 DNA sequence: TGCGCCAGCAGGGGACTAGCGGGTAAGAATGAGCAGTTCTTC. This encodes CASRGLAGKNEQFF. J is TRBJ2-1 and V is TRBV4-1, with 12 bases fitting TRBD2. CDR3 size: 14 residues. Germline CDR1 reads MGHRA; CDR2 reads YSYEKL. The V gene end was trimmed by 6 bases and the J gene end by 7 bases; junction bases not matched to a gene: 4.

The rearrangement uses TRBV18 and TRBJ2-1; TRBD2 aligns across 9 bases. The CDR3 has 15 residues. Trimming at V came to 0 bases and at J to 9 bases, leaving 6 bases not matched to a gene. Germline V CDR1 and CDR2: KGHSH, LQKENI. As DNA, the CDR3 is TGTGCCAGCTCACCACCGCTAGCGGGGCGAGCTGAGCAGTTCTTC. Residues: CASSPPLAGRAEQFF.

For the CDR3, the DNA is TGCGCCGGGACCGGGACAGGGGCCTATGGCTACACCTTC. It codes for CAGTGTGAYGYTF. This chain links TRBV5-1 with TRBJ1-2; 10 nucleotides align to TRBD1. V gave up 10 bases and J gave up 4 bases; unmatched junction bases: 7. The CDR3 is made up of 13 amino acids. Germline V gives CDR1 SGHRS, CDR2 YFSETQ.

This clone was counted once. This chain links TRBV5-1 with TRBJ2-2, with D unresolved. V dropped 0 bases and J dropped 3 bases, with 15 bases sitting between them. This CDR3 has 17 residues. Germline V gene lookup returns CDR1 SGHRS and CDR2 YFSETQ. CDR3 nucleotide sequence: TGCGCCAGCAGCTTGGCGTTGGCAGGCTTAGACACCGGGGAGCTGTTTTTT. This encodes CASSLALAGLDTGELFF.

The chain combines TRBV11-3 with TRBJ2-5; TRBD1 agrees at 10 bases. CDR3 size: 16 residues. Losses at the gene ends were 5 bases for V and 4 bases for J; bases not matched to a gene: 10. Germline values: CDR1 SGHNT, CDR2 YENEEA. This CDR3 reads CASSSEPGQGRETQYF. CDR3 nucleotide sequence: TGTGCCAGCAGCAGCGAACCGGGACAGGGGAGAGAGACCCAGTACTTC.